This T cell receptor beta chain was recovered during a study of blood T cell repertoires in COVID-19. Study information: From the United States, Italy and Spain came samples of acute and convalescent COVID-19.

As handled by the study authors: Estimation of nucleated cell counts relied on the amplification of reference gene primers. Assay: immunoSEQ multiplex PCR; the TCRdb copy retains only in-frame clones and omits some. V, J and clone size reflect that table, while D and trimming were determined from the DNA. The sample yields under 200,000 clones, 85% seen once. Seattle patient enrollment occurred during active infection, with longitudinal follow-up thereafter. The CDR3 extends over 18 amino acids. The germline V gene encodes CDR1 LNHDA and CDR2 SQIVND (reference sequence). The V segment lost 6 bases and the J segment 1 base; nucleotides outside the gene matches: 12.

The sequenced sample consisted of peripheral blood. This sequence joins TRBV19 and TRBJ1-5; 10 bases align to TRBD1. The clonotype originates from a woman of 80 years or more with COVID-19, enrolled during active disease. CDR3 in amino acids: CASSAKTGGLGSNQPQHF. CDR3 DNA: TGTGCCAGTAGCGCAAAGACAGGGGGCCTGGGGAGCAATCAGCCCCAGCATTTT.